This T cell receptor beta chain was observed in a study of cytomegalovirus exposure and HLA in healthy donors. Study in general: In a later analysis, the 130 or so validation repertoires were reported to have used the same platform as the 600 to 800 first-cohort repertoires.

The CDR3 extends over 15 amino acids. Trimming shortened V by 7 bases and J by 1 base, and 17 bases separated the two germline ends. Germline V gene data show CDR1 as SNHLY and CDR2 as FYNNEI. Sequencing was performed with immunoSEQ multiplex PCR; in TCRdb, only in-frame clones are kept and a portion is missing. The table lists around 73,000 clones, roughly 90% of them singletons. To note about this clone: Its antigen is unknown.

While the first cohort had around 700 subjects, the donors belonged to the separate validation cohort of over a hundred subjects. Findings of the study overall: One later analysis, an examination of the 120 validation repertoires, found that first-cohort TCR clusters tended to co-occur in them. Some TCR beta chains (more than 150 of them) were listed as cytomegalovirus-associated.

The chain joins TRBV2 to TRBJ2-7, with a tentative D call TRBD2 (6 bases). The TCR comes from a woman between 18 and 29 years old in good health and CMV-seropositive. The source material was PBMCs. CDR3 coding DNA: TGTGCCAGCACCGTGCGGATCGGGGGATCCTACGAGCAGTACTTC. Encoded protein: CASTVRIGGSYEQYF.